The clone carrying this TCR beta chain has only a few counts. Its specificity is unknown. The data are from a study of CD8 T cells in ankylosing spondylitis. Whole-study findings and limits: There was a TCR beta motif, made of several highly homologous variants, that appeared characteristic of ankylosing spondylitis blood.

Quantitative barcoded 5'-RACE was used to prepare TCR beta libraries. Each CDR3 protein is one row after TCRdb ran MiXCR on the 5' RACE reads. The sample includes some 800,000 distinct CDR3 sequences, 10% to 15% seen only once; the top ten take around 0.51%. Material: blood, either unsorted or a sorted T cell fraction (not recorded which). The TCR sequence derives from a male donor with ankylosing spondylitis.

The CDR3 region is CASTKGLVSTGELFF. The DNA for the CDR3 is TGTGCCAGCACCAAAGGACTAGTCTCAACCGGGGAGCTGTTTTTT. The chain uses TRBV7-6 and TRBJ2-2, with TRBD2 matching 7 bases. V gave up 7 bases and J gave up 5 bases; unmatched junction bases: 10. This CDR3 region has 15 residues. Germline loops: CDR1 SGHVS, CDR2 FNYEAQ. The whole variable domain, remainder taken from reference TRBV7-6 and TRBJ2-2, is GAGVSQSPRYKVTKRGQDVALRCDPISGHVSLYWYRQALGQGPEFLTYFNYEAQQDKSGLPNDRFSAERPEGSISTLTIQRTEQRDSAMYRCASTKGLVSTGELFFGEGSRLTVL.